Below, 25 T cell receptor beta chains from the same sample are listed, as sequenced in a study of a mutant IDH1 vaccine in newly diagnosed glioma. Time point in this sample: week 35, safety follow-up. The study gave 300 ug of mutant IDH1 20-mer peptide per vaccine dose, with topical imiquimod. These TCRs' antigens remain unknown. TCRdb keeps only in-frame clones here, not all; method: immunoSEQ multiplex PCR. The data show 34,000 or so clones, approximately 77% seen once. The sample in question was PBMCs, obtained from a glioma patient whose treatment included an IDH1 peptide vaccine. The receptors derive from a man aged 30 to 45 with glioma.

The V and J genes are TRBV5-4 and TRBJ2-7; D gene uncertain. The V gene lost 0 bases and the J gene lost 3 bases, with 10 bases spanning the gap. Germline CDR1 reads SGHNT; CDR2 reads YYREEE (reference sequence). CDR3 length equals 14 residues. The DNA for the CDR3 is TGTGCCAGCAGCTTGGGGGGTATCGACTACGAGCAGTACTTC. Residues: CASSLGGIDYEQYF.

The rearrangement joins TRBV2 to TRBJ2-2; unclear D gene. V gave up 4 bases and J gave up 0 bases, with 3 bases separating them. The CDR3 has 13 residues. From germline, CDR1 is SNHLY and CDR2 FYNNEI. The CDR3 DNA sequence: TGTGCCAGCAGTGGAGCGAACACCGGGGAGCTGTTTTTT. Protein sequence: CASSGANTGELFF.

The chain has TRBV20-1 and TRBJ2-7; D call uncertain. Per the germline V gene, CDR1 is DFQATT and CDR2 is SNEGSKA (reference sequence). V gave up 3 bases and J gave up 3 bases, with 6 bases separating them. The CDR3 extends over 11 amino acids. The CDR3 loop reads CSASVSYEQYF. The CDR3 DNA is TGCAGTGCTAGTGTAAGCTACGAGCAGTACTTC.

The chain recombines TRBV7-2 with TRBJ2-3; 14 positions agree with TRBD2. The germline V gene encodes CDR1 SGHTA and CDR2 FQGNSA. V was pared by 6 bases and J by 6 bases, with 5 bases of the junction left unmatched. This CDR3 has 15 residues. The CDR3: CASRLGLAGEDTQYF. Written as DNA, the CDR3 is TGTGCCAGCAGATTGGGACTAGCGGGAGAGGATACGCAGTATTTT.

The chain links TRBV2 to TRBJ2-3, with D perhaps TRBD2 (5 bases). Germline-derived CDR1 and CDR2 are SNHLY and FYNNEI. The CDR3 runs to 13 residues. V was trimmed by 7 bases and J by 0 bases, leaving 8 bases between them. CDR3 in DNA: TGTGCCAGCATAGAGGGTAGCACAGATACGCAGTATTTT. It codes for CASIEGSTDTQYF. The entire variable domain, with the rest obtained from reference TRBV2 and TRBJ2-3, is as follows: EPEVTQTPSHQVTQMGQEVILRCVPISNHLYFYWYRQILGQKVEFLVSFYNNEISEKSEIFDDQFSVERPDGSNFTLKIRSTKLEDSAMYFCASIEGSTDTQYFGPGTRLTVL.

V gene TRBV11-2 combines with J gene TRBJ1-4, with 9 bases matching TRBD1. The CDR3 contains 15 residues. V lost 1 base and J lost 6; bases outside the gene matches: 3. The germline V gene has CDR1 SGHAT and CDR2 FQNNGV. The CDR3 here is CASSLVTGGDEKLFF. The CDR3 region has the DNA TGTGCCAGCAGCTTAGTAACAGGGGGCGATGAAAAACTGTTTTTT.

In its sample, this clone was seen once. The chain has TRBV5-1 and TRBJ2-5, with a possible D match to TRBD2 (5 bases). This CDR3 region has 15 residues. V lost 3 bases, J lost 2 bases, and 14 bases lay in between. Germline CDR1 is SGHRS and CDR2 is YFSETQ. The CDR3 region has the DNA TGCGCCAGCAGCTCAAGTCCGGGGAAACAAGAGACCCAGTACTTC. Amino acid sequence: CASSSSPGKQETQYF.

The chain uses TRBV6-5 and TRBJ2-1; D call uncertain. This CDR3 contains 14 residues. Germline V CDR1 and CDR2: MNHEY, SVGAGI. Trimming cost V 1 base and J 5 bases, with 9 bases left between them. The CDR3 region has the DNA TGTGCCAGCAGTTACTACGCCAGTAACAATGAGCAGTTCTTC. Translated, it gives CASSYYASNNEQFF.

This clone was detected only a few times. The chain combines TRBV4-1 with TRBJ1-4; no clear D gene. The V end was cut by 5 bases, the J end by 0 bases, with 13 bases between. This CDR3 has 16 amino acids. The V gene's germline CDR1 is MGHRA and CDR2 YSYEKL. CDR3 DNA: TGCGCCAGCAGCAGGACCATCCTTGCAACTAATGAAAAACTGTTTTTT. Translation: CASSRTILATNEKLFF.

The genes are TRBV10-3 and TRBJ1-1; TRBD1 agrees at 8 bases. This CDR3 contains 13 residues. J was trimmed by 1 base and V by 9 bases; bases with no gene match: 4. Germline V gene lookup returns CDR1 ENHRY and CDR2 SYGVKD. CDR3 bases: TGTGCCATAAGACAGGGGCCGAACACTGAAGCTTTCTTT. Translating it yields CAIRQGPNTEAFF.

CDR3 nucleotide sequence: TGTGCCAGCAGCTTAGGACAGGGGGTAGGTCTTGGCTACACCTTC. Translation: CASSLGQGVGLGYTF. The chain combines TRBV7-9 with TRBJ1-2, with TRBD1 identical over 9 bases. The CDR3 length is 15 residues. Unmatched junction bases numbered 7, after V lost 1 base and J lost 7 bases. The germline V gene has CDR1 SEHNR and CDR2 FQNEAQ (reference sequence).

Only a few counts were recorded for this clone. The chain links TRBV30 to TRBJ1-3; D not certain. CDR1 is GTSNPN, CDR2 SVGIG, per germline (reference sequence). The CDR3 runs 12 residues. The ends were cut back, 4 bases at V and 0 bases at J, with 4 bases in the middle. The DNA for the CDR3 is TGTGCCTGGATGGACTCTGGAAACACCATATATTTT. It yields the protein CAWMDSGNTIYF. The complete variable domain, with remaining parts taken from reference TRBV30 and TRBJ1-3, reads SQTIHQWPATLVQPVGSPLSLECTVEGTSNPNLYWYRQAAGRGLQLLFYSVGIGQISSEVPQNLSASRPQDRQFILSSKKLLLSDSGFYLCAWMDSGNTIYFGEGSWLTVV.

In DNA, the CDR3 is TGCGCCAGCAGTGATCTCGCTAGAGACACCGGGGAGCTGTTTTTT. It specifies CASSDLARDTGELFF. The rearrangement uses TRBV10-1 and TRBJ2-2; D gene ambiguous. The germline V gene encodes CDR1 WNHNN and CDR2 SYGVQD (reference sequence). The CDR3 is 15 residues long. The V gene lost 3 bases and the J gene lost 3 bases, with 11 bases spanning the gap.

V usage is TRBV6-5 and J usage is TRBJ2-7, with 10 bases fitting TRBD2. Unmatched junction bases numbered 4, after V lost 2 bases and J lost 0 bases. CDR1 is MNHEY, CDR2 SVGAGI, per germline. This CDR3 spans 16 amino acids. The CDR3 DNA follows: TGTGCCAGCAGTTACCCTAGCGGGAGTGCCTCCTACGAGCAGTACTTC. This encodes CASSYPSGSASYEQYF.

The chain joins TRBV5-4 to TRBJ1-3; 8 bases map to TRBD1. V lost 5 bases and J lost 2; bases outside the gene matches: 6. The germline V gene encodes CDR1 SGHNT and CDR2 YYREEE (reference sequence). This CDR3 region has 15 residues. CDR3: CASRQDRGTGNTIYF. The CDR3 DNA is TGTGCCAGCAGACAAGACAGGGGAACTGGAAACACCATATATTTT.

The genes are TRBV29-1 and TRBJ2-7; possible D gene TRBD2, 6 bases. Germline CDR1 is SQVTM and CDR2 is ANQGSEA. CDR3 length: 14 amino acids. Trimming removed 6 bases at V and 3 bases at J, with 18 bases between. DNA of the CDR3: TGCAGCGTGGGGGGTTGGTCCCCTATCTACGAGCAGTACTTC. It encodes CSVGGWSPIYEQYF.

A single count supports this clone. The CDR3 loop reads CASSPRTSEETQYF. The CDR3 nucleotides are TGCGCCAGCAGCCCGAGGACTAGCGAAGAGACCCAGTACTTC. The chain uses TRBV5-1 and TRBJ2-5; 9 bases agree with TRBD2. CDR1 and CDR2 (germline): SGHRS, YFSETQ. There are 14 residues in the CDR3. V was clipped by 4 bases and J by 3 bases; unmatched bases: 4.

The V call is TRBV4-1, the J call TRBJ2-1, with 10 bases lining up with TRBD2. Germline V gene lookup returns CDR1 MGHRA and CDR2 YSYEKL. This CDR3 has 18 amino acids. Unmatched junction bases numbered 6, after V lost 0 bases and J lost 1 base. Written as DNA, the CDR3 is TGCGCCAGCAGCCAAGATGCAGCTAGCGGGGGATCCTACAATGAGCAGTTCTTC. The encoded protein is CASSQDAASGGSYNEQFF.

The V call is TRBV30, the J call TRBJ2-3, with a tentative D call TRBD1 (5 bases). Trimming stripped 1 base from V and 0 bases from J, with 11 bases between. Germline assignment: CDR1 GTSNPN and CDR2 SVGIG (reference sequence). The CDR3 is 15 residues long. CDR3: CAWSGSRASTDTQYF. The CDR3 DNA is TGTGCCTGGAGTGGGTCCAGGGCTAGCACAGATACGCAGTATTTT.

The chain has TRBV5-1 and TRBJ2-2, with 8 bases that match TRBD1. CDR1 is SGHRS and CDR2 is YFSETQ in the germline V gene. This CDR3 region has 15 residues. The ends lost 4 bases at V and 4 bases at J; junction bases unmatched: 6. In DNA form, the CDR3 reads TGCGCCAGCAGCCCAGTGACAGGGGTCACCGGGGAGCTGTTTTTT. Translation gives CASSPVTGVTGELFF.

The chain employs TRBV7-8 and TRBJ1-5; D is uncertain. The CDR3 is made up of 13 amino acids. Trimming cost V 1 base and J 4 bases, with 5 bases left between them. Germline lookup yields CDR1 SGHVS and CDR2 FQNEAQ. The CDR3 sequence: CASSLVENQPQHF. As DNA, the CDR3 is TGTGCCAGCAGCTTAGTCGAAAATCAGCCCCAGCATTTT.

This chain joins TRBV7-9 and TRBJ2-1; tentatively, D is TRBD2 (7 bases). Germline lookup yields CDR1 SEHNR and CDR2 FQNEAQ (reference sequence). The CDR3 runs 14 residues. The V gene lost 3 bases and the J gene lost 7 bases, with 13 bases spanning the gap. The CDR3 region is CASSFTGGKNEQFF. CDR3 nucleotide sequence: TGTGCCAGCAGCTTCACGGGGGGCAAGAATGAGCAGTTCTTC.

This clone is medium-sized. The chain links TRBV4-1 to TRBJ2-1; D gene unclear. The germline V and J ends were trimmed by 0 bases and 2 bases, with 5 bases remaining between them. This CDR3 spans 14 amino acids. From germline, CDR1 is MGHRA and CDR2 YSYEKL. CDR3 protein: CASSQEIAYNEQFF. The CDR3 DNA reads TGCGCCAGCAGCCAAGAAATAGCCTACAATGAGCAGTTCTTC.

The chain has TRBV7-8 and TRBJ1-1, with D uncertain. The V and J ends lost 2 bases and 7 bases respectively, with 11 bases between them. The CDR3 sequence is 13 residues long. CDR1 SGHVS and CDR2 FQNEAQ come from the germline V gene. The CDR3 spells CASSLTPDDEAFF. The CDR3 DNA reads as TGTGCCAGCAGCTTAACCCCCGATGATGAAGCTTTCTTT.

The J gene is TRBJ1-2, the V gene TRBV5-5; a weak D match, TRBD1 (5 bases). This CDR3 contains 14 residues. Looked up from germline, CDR1 is SGHKS and CDR2 is YYEKEE (reference sequence). The V and J ends lost 2 bases and 7 bases respectively, with 15 bases between them. The CDR3: CASSFTSTGGGYTF. Written as DNA, the CDR3 is TGTGCCAGCAGCTTCACGTCGACGGGGGGTGGCTACACCTTC. The whole variable domain, filled in from reference TRBV5-5 and TRBJ1-2, reads DAGVTQSPTHLIKTRGQQVTLRCSPISGHKSVSWYQQVLGQGPQFIFQYYEKEERGRGNFPDRFSARQFPNYSSELNVNALLLGDSALYLCASSFTSTGGGYTFGSGTRLTVV.